This record covers a single T cell receptor beta chain. Its antigen is unknown. No base quality values were provided; no much bigger clone lies one nucleotide off. The data derive from a study of cytomegalovirus exposure and HLA in healthy donors (dated by TCRdb to 2017 to 2019). With respect to the entire study: An earlier analysis of approximately 640 of the donors reported approximately 300 Gb of sequence data and approximately 110 million unique TCR beta sequences from roughly 200 million T cells. An early release covering roughly 580 HLA-typed donors comprised about 300 gigabases of sequencing data and around 85 million unique TCR sequences. Among the roughly 390 genotyped donors, around 81% belonged to the genetic ancestry cluster associated with self-reported Caucasian donors. The aim of the study was to test whether cataloging public T cell receptors could identify signatures of past pathogen exposure. The study profiled the T cell repertoires of more than 500 subjects by immunosequencing and related them to cytomegalovirus serostatus. Along with the approximately 600-subject first cohort, a separate validation cohort of over a hundred different subjects was used. To predict cytomegalovirus infection status, the study brought together high-throughput TCR immunosequencing, statistical association of individual TCRs with disease status, and machine learning. A later analysis re-examined previously published TCR beta repertoires from more than 650 donors and added high-resolution HLA genotyping to investigate patterns of TCR occurrence. In the later analysis, no new phenotypic data were used to find candidate immune exposures; instead, reliance was placed on TCR beta sequences and their occurrence across donors. An earlier analysis of some 500 of the donors used high-throughput TCR beta sequencing to judge whether each TCR beta V gene segment behaved as functional or pseudogenic. Alongside the repertoire data, information on donor age, sex, ethnicity and CMV serostatus was compiled. A later genetic analysis took genome-wide SNP genotypes for about 65% of the roughly 670 donors and used that subset as a discovery cohort. All discovery cohort repertoires had been generated using a single sequencing platform. HLA typing included class I and class II loci at four-digit resolution. The number of donors typed differed by locus, with roughly 629-640 for A, B, C, DRB1 and DQB1, 522 for DQA1, approximately 570 for DPA1, and 400 to 490 for DPB1. Four to six DR-DQ haplotypes were handled as single units for association and clustering because linkage in the cohort was strong. On average, over 200,000 unique TCR beta nucleotide sequences were sequenced per donor among about 400 genotyped donors of the cohort, with roughly a sixth of those sequences being non-productive. General conclusions and limits of the study: An earlier analysis of 587 of the donors showed that most TCR beta V segments appeared in productive rearrangements either about 87% or about 30% of the time, which broadly matched IMGT annotations. According to a later genetic analysis, donors in an Asian-associated ancestry cluster had fewer N-insertions in productive TCRs than the approximately 670-donor mean. Three of the identified cytomegalovirus-associated TCR beta chains were confirmed in vitro to be specific for cytomegalovirus antigens. Because HLA typing was missing for some donors at each locus, association tests included only the typed subset. According to the authors, the approach could potentially be generalized to other disease states and immunological phenotypes. According to a later analysis, most CMV-associated TCR beta chains appeared to be HLA-restricted, and the HLA associations seemed to be driven largely by CMV exposure. In this cohort, only TCR beta chains were sequenced, and detectable features were limited by the absence of alpha or paired-chain data. In a later analysis, several top co-occurrence clusters were reported to appear linked to parvovirus B19, influenza, CMV and Epstein-Barr virus. A further reported finding was that TCR beta sequences accurately predicted the HLA-A and HLA-B alleles for most subjects in the first cohort. A later analysis associated roughly 17,000 TCR beta sequences with specific HLA alleles at a false discovery rate of 0.05. A group of highly shared sequence variants was considered likely to be a technical artifact of the sequencing pipeline. A later analysis found that HLA-associated TCR beta chains were more clonally expanded and had lower generation probabilities than equally common non-associated chains. CMV serostatus was the only immune exposure information available for the cohort. In both the original and validation cohorts, the classifier was reported to diagnose cytomegalovirus status with high specificity and sensitivity. Some IMGT-functional V segments, including TRBV6-2 and TRBV6-3, could not be distinguished by the 87-base-pair reads and were therefore excluded. Linkage disequilibrium might explain the correlated functional status among segregating V segments, but an unknown experimental factor could not be excluded. When HLA alleles, especially DR and DQ, strongly co-occurred, attributing TCR associations to individual alleles was difficult. The study gave a list of roughly 150 TCR beta chains associated with cytomegalovirus. Roughly uniform sequencing depth across donors was assumed in presence/absence analyses, although this assumption may not hold. In a later analysis, the rate of TCR association differed among HLA loci, with DRB1 alleles having the most associated TCRs and HLA-C alleles having the fewest. A later genetic analysis associated a missense DCLRE1C variant with V-gene and J-gene trimming of TCR beta chains, and an independent cohort replicated the association. The earlier analysis of approximately 560 of the donors excluded roughly 17 rarely observed V segments, including chromosome 9 orphons, because counts were too low. Across donors, most TCR sequences were observed very rarely, whereas some public TCRs were present in many individuals.

In total, roughly 670 healthy bone marrow donors made up the cohort. At the time of sampling, every cohort member was nominally healthy, though immune exposures that went unrecorded were likely present. The donor was CMV seropositive and was included in the group of 250 to 300 seropositive cohort members. Every donor gave a peripheral blood sample, and the peripheral blood mononuclear cells from that sample were used for TCR beta sequencing. Genomic DNA extraction from the blood cell samples was performed with the Qiagen DNeasy Blood Extraction Kit. Library preparation was by the immunoSEQ multiplex PCR assay. For the multiplex PCR, a mixture combining 60 forward primers for TCR Vbeta segments and 13 reverse primers for TCR Jbeta segments was used. Amplification of the CDR3 region of rearranged TCR beta genes was performed with a multiplex PCR assay on genomic DNA. The Illumina HiSeq System was used to sequence the amplified TCR beta libraries as 87-base-pair reads. In the paper's pipeline: A later analysis tallied roughly 78 million unique TCR beta chains across the 550 to 850 repertoires, and around 10 million of those chains were shared by two or more donors. Raw reads were error-corrected and collapsed into unique sequences by a nearest-neighbor algorithm in which closely related sequences were merged to remove PCR and sequencing errors. Alignment of CDR3 sequences to IMGT reference sequences was used to assign V, D and J gene segments. For a sequence to be retained, a match of at least six nucleotides to both a V gene segment and a J gene segment was required. A rearrangement was called productive if the CDR3 had no stop codons and remained in frame with V and J, and every other rearrangement was called non-productive. Following IMGT convention, CDR3 was defined as the stretch from the second conserved V-encoded cysteine to the conserved J-encoded phenylalanine. Sequences without an unambiguous match to a single V gene segment were excluded from the earlier analysis of several hundred of the donors. In an earlier analysis of around 590 of the donors, a V segment was called functional when productive rearrangements were above 56.7%, and segregating when the standard deviation between donors exceeded 5%. To diagnose cytomegalovirus status from the catalog of TCR beta chain sequences, a statistical classification framework was built. In a later analysis, TCR nucleotide sequences were compared against IMGT/GENE-DB human TR gene sequences so that V and J genes could be assigned. In a later analysis, CDR3 sequences and most-parsimonious VDJ recombination scenarios were assigned using the TCRdist pipeline. In a later analysis, every TCR beta chain was defined by the combination of its CDR3 amino acid sequence and its V-gene family, and reads without a unique V-gene family were dropped. A later analysis removed several hundred highly shared, low-generation-probability nucleotide sequences to deal with suspected cross-contamination and a sequencing artifact. A later analysis calculated a clonal expansion index for each public chain from normalized within-repertoire ranks of inferred template counts. In a later analysis, generation probabilities were computed with a VDJ recombination model fitted to out-of-frame rearrangements, and the resulting probabilities were checked against IGoR. In a later analysis, hypergeometric tests were used to score TCR-TCR, TCR-HLA and TCR-CMV co-occurrence, with a repertoire-size bias correction applied to TCR pairs. False discovery rates were estimated in a later analysis by permuting HLA or CMV assignments 20 times. A later analysis grouped co-occurring TCRs with DBSCAN, adding TCRdist sequence similarity when clustering within HLA-allele-positive subsets. Repertoires with fewer than 30,000 or more than 120,000 public chains were left out of co-occurrence clustering, as were five repertoires with anomalous nucleotide sharing. TCRdb retrieved this table from immuneACCESS and kept in-frame rearrangements only. Not all clones are present; in checked studies, unresolved V genes account for under half, and no reason is known for the remainder. V, J and clone size derive from that table, while D and trimming were established from the DNA sequence. The sample yields tens of thousands of clones; around 72% were counted once. The top ten clones comprise 9.5% to 13% of the sample.

The CDR3 goes from the cysteine to the phenylalanine over 15 residues. Left in the record is the CDR3 DNA by itself, 45 bases read in frame from the first base. V drops 5 bases and J drops 6 bases, leaving 20 bases in between. As encoded in the germline V gene (reference sequence), CDR1 is SEHNR while CDR2 is FQNEAQ. The V and J genes are TRBV7-9 and TRBJ2-7; TRBD2 is a possible D gene, resting on 7 matching bases. The sequenced sample consisted of PBMCs. The clonotype was recovered from a woman in her 40s in good health and CMV-seropositive. The CDR3 reads CASSPSGRGPSEQYF. Read as DNA, the sequence is TGTGCCAGCAGCCCCAGCGGGCGGGGGCCGTCCGAGCAGTACTTC.